This entry lists 30 T cell receptor beta chains sequenced from one sample in a study of T cell repertoires in aging, cancer and after chemotherapy. A mixed TRB-A/B primer pool amplified rearranged TRB by multiplex touch-down PCR. TCRdb recomputed calls from the multiplex PCR reads with MiXCR, one row per CDR3 protein. The sample yields more than 10,000 distinct CDR3 sequences, 21% seen once. Amplification of TCR beta used genomic DNA extracted from peripheral blood. The specimen was blood. The receptors stem from a human donor in good health.

As for this clonotype: A much larger clonotype is one base distant, so this may be a read error. The chain is built from TRBV7-6 and TRBJ2-5; 8 nucleotides line up with TRBD1. Germline V gene lookup returns CDR1 SGHVS and CDR2 FNYEAQ. The CDR3 is 14 amino acids. With V trimmed by 7 bases and J by 4 bases, 8 bases remained unmatched. The CDR3 nucleotides are TGTGCCAGCAACTACGGGACAGGCGGAGAGACCCAGTACTTC. This codes for CASNYGTGGETQYF. Full variable domain (rest looked up from reference TRBV7-6 and TRBJ2-5): GAGVSQSPRYKVTKRGQDVALRCDPISGHVSLYWYRQALGQGPEFLTYFNYEAQQDKSGLPNDRFSAERPEGSISTLTIQRTEQRDSAMYRCASNYGTGGETQYFGPGTRLLVL.

To note about this clonotype: Being one base from a much bigger clone, this may be a read error. The V call is TRBV6-5, the J call TRBJ2-7, with 8 bases fitting TRBD1. The germline V gene encodes CDR1 MNHEY and CDR2 SVGAGI. The CDR3 is 13 amino acids. V gave up 6 bases and J gave up 7 bases; unmatched junction bases: 8. The CDR3 is CASSPDRDNEQYF. Written as DNA, the CDR3 is TGTGCCAGCAGCCCGGACAGGGACAATGAGCAGTACTTC.

This chain connects TRBV4-3 to TRBJ1-2; D remains unclear. The CDR3 totals 17 residues. Germline V CDR1 and CDR2: LGHNA, YSLEER. V was pared by 0 bases and J by 1 base, with 15 bases between. The CDR3 sequence is CASSQELSAGRNYGYTF. Written as DNA, the CDR3 is TGCGCCAGCAGCCAAGAATTGAGTGCCGGACGTAACTATGGCTACACCTTC.

This sequence joins TRBV6-1 and TRBJ1-1; perhaps TRBD1 as D (6 bases). CDR3 length: 16 amino acids. Germline loops: CDR1 MNHNS, CDR2 SASEGT. V was cut by 1 base and J by 0 bases, with 12 bases left in between. CDR3 residues: CASSEVGGPMNTEAFF. The CDR3 nucleotides read TGTGCCAGCAGTGAAGTGGGGGGCCCCATGAACACTGAAGCTTTCTTT.

The sample holds many counts of this clonotype. CDR3 DNA: TGTGCCAGCTCGCGCCCGAGCGGGAACACCGGGGAGCTGTTTTTT. Protein: CASSRPSGNTGELFF. The J gene is TRBJ2-2, the V gene TRBV18; D is perhaps TRBD2 (5 bases). V dropped 6 bases and J dropped 1 base, with 12 bases sitting between them. Germline CDR1 is KGHSH and CDR2 is LQKENI. This CDR3 spans 15 amino acids.

By frequency in the sample, this clonotype is medium-sized. The J gene is TRBJ2-7, the V gene TRBV5-5, with TRBD1 matching 7 bases. The CDR3 consists of 15 residues. Germline V lookup: CDR1 SGHKS, CDR2 YYEKEE (reference sequence). V trimming: 5 bases; J trimming: 1 base; junction bases outside the gene matches: 9. The CDR3 DNA sequence: TGTGCCAGCAGTTGGACCCGGGACAGATCCTACGAGCAGTACTTC. Its protein product is CASSWTRDRSYEQYF. Full variable domain (missing parts from reference TRBV5-5 and TRBJ2-7): DAGVTQSPTHLIKTRGQQVTLRCSPISGHKSVSWYQQVLGQGPQFIFQYYEKEERGRGNFPDRFSARQFPNYSSELNVNALLLGDSALYLCASSWTRDRSYEQYFGPGTRLTVT.

This clonotype was seen repeatedly, ten times or more. This chain links TRBV6-4 with TRBJ2-1; 10 bases align to TRBD2. The CDR3 spans 15 residues. Looked up from germline, CDR1 is MRHNA and CDR2 is SNTAGT. Unmatched junction bases numbered 4, after V lost 4 bases and J lost 4 bases. This CDR3 is CASSVAGGEYNEQFF. DNA of the CDR3: TGTGCCAGCAGTGTAGCGGGGGGAGAGTACAATGAGCAGTTCTTC.

This clonotype rates as medium-sized. The chain joins TRBV30 to TRBJ1-5, with D uncertain. Trimming cost V 1 base and J 6 bases, with 10 bases left between them. The CDR3 has 13 amino acids. Germline CDR1 reads GTSNPN; CDR2 reads SVGIG (reference sequence). CDR3 in DNA: TGTGCCTGGAGTGCGGCAGTTGGTCAGCCCCAGCATTTT. Its translation is CAWSAAVGQPQHF.

The chain employs TRBV20-1 and TRBJ2-3; D call uncertain. CDR1 is DFQATT and CDR2 is SNEGSKA in the germline V gene (reference sequence). Trimming shortened V by 6 bases and J by 4 bases, and 8 bases separated the two germline ends. CDR3 length: 11 residues. CDR3 in DNA: TGCAGTGCCTACTCCCCAGATACGCAGTATTTT. Translation: CSAYSPDTQYF.

The chain has TRBV5-1 and TRBJ2-7; possible D gene TRBD2, 5 bases. CDR3 length: 14 residues. The V gene's germline CDR1 is SGHRS and CDR2 YFSETQ. V lost 3 bases and J 2 bases, leaving 12 bases between the germline ends. CDR3 DNA: TGCGCCAGCAGCTCCACGGAGGTTGCCTACGAGCAGTACTTC. This sequence encodes CASSSTEVAYEQYF.

In its sample, this clonotype was seen a few times. This chain uses TRBV5-4 with TRBJ2-3; D is possibly TRBD1 or TRBD2 (5 bases each). Germline CDR1 reads SGHNT; CDR2 reads YYREEE (reference sequence). Trimming pared 4 bases from V and 3 bases from J, leaving 15 bases between. This CDR3 comprises 15 residues. The CDR3 loop reads CASSRWDDQTDTQYF. CDR3 nucleotide sequence: TGTGCCAGCAGCCGCTGGGACGACCAGACAGATACGCAGTATTTT.

Within the sample, this clonotype is medium-sized. The chain recombines TRBV29-1 with TRBJ2-5; the D gene is possibly TRBD1 (5 bases). Trimming took 2 bases from V and 4 from J, leaving 11 bases between them. Germline lookup yields CDR1 SQVTM and CDR2 ANQGSEA. The CDR3 consists of 13 residues. The CDR3 spells CSVETRGLETQYF. The CDR3 DNA reads as TGCAGCGTTGAAACAAGGGGTTTAGAGACCCAGTACTTC. Combining the CDR3 with reference TRBV29-1 and TRBJ2-5 gives the whole variable domain SAVISQKPSRDICQRGTSLTIQCQVDSQVTMMFWYRQQPGQSLTLIATANQGSEATYESGFVIDKFPISRPNLTFSTLTVSNMSPEDSSIYLCSVETRGLETQYFGPGTRLLVL.

The chain joins TRBV12-3 or TRBV12-4 to TRBJ1-1; the D gene is possibly TRBD1 (5 bases). CDR3 length equals 16 residues. The V end lost 2 bases, the J end lost 4 bases, and 17 bases lay between the germline ends. The CDR3 coding sequence is TGTGCCAGCAGTTTAATAACCGGGACCGCCAGCACTGAAGCTTTCTTT. This translates into CASSLITGTASTEAFF.

This clonotype is classed as medium-sized. V gene TRBV7-2 combines with J gene TRBJ2-3; TRBD1 agrees at 9 bases. The length of the CDR3 is 15 residues. Germline trimming cut 5 bases from V and 6 bases from J; bases unmatched to any gene: 9. Germline CDR1 SGHTA, CDR2 FQGNSA. The CDR3 sequence: CASSTQQGAADTQYF. CDR3 nucleotide sequence: TGTGCCAGCAGCACACAACAGGGGGCGGCGGATACGCAGTATTTT.

This clonotype was detected only a few times. This CDR3 is CASSLERTDTQYF. The CDR3 DNA follows: TGTGCCAGCAGCTTAGAGCGCACAGATACGCAGTATTTT. The chain employs TRBV11-2 and TRBJ2-3; no reliable D call. The V and J ends lost 0 bases and 1 base respectively, with 2 bases between them. The CDR3 has 13 amino acids. Germline CDR1 is SGHAT and CDR2 is FQNNGV.

This chain links TRBV7-2 with TRBJ2-3; TRBD2 matches at 14 bases. Looked up from germline, CDR1 is SGHTA and CDR2 is FQGNSA. CDR3 size: 17 residues. Germline trimming cut 5 bases from V and 5 bases from J; bases unmatched to any gene: 9. The CDR3 here is CASSRQTSGGAIDTQYF. CDR3 sequence (DNA): TGTGCCAGCAGCCGCCAGACTAGCGGGGGGGCCATAGATACGCAGTATTTT.

The rearrangement links TRBV20-1 to TRBJ1-6, with a possible D match to TRBD1 (5 bases). This CDR3 has 16 amino acids. Germline assignment: CDR1 DFQATT and CDR2 SNEGSKA (reference sequence). V was cut by 6 bases and J by 1 base, with 16 bases left in between. CDR3 in DNA: TGCAGTGCGCCGGGAGAGGGGCAATCCTATAATTCACCCCTCCACTTT. Its translation: CSAPGEGQSYNSPLHF.

The chain has TRBV19 and TRBJ1-5, with 9 bases aligning to TRBD1. There are 16 residues in the CDR3. V lost 7 bases and J lost 4; bases outside the gene matches: 11. The V gene's germline CDR1 is LNHDA and CDR2 SQIVND (reference sequence). CDR3: CASIPRDRVGNQPQHF. The DNA of the CDR3 is TGTGCCAGTATCCCCCGGGACAGGGTGGGAAATCAGCCCCAGCATTTT.

Sample share makes this clonotype medium-sized (0.01 to 0.1%). The V call is TRBV7-2, the J call TRBJ1-4, with D perhaps TRBD1 (6 bases). The germline V gene has CDR1 SGHTA and CDR2 FQGNSA. The CDR3 covers 11 residues. Trimming took off 1 base at V and 13 bases at J, with 7 bases between the two ends. The CDR3 is CASSLGGGLFF. CDR3 coding DNA: TGTGCCAGCAGCTTAGGAGGGGGACTGTTTTTT.

The chain couples TRBV6-1 to TRBJ2-7; D is possibly TRBD1 (6 bases). Germline CDR1 and CDR2: MNHNS and SASEGT. Trimming removed 1 base at V and 4 bases at J, with 11 bases between. The length of the CDR3 is 14 residues. The CDR3 nucleotides are TGTGCCAGCAGTGAAGGGGGGACAATATACGAGCAGTACTTC. It specifies CASSEGGTIYEQYF.

This clonotype was recorded a few times. A junction boundary mismatches the germline segment, possibly from a read error. The gene calls are TRBV4-3 and TRBJ1-5, with D uncertain. This CDR3 comprises 17 residues. Germline CDR1 LGHNA, CDR2 YSLEER. This CDR3 reads CASSQDLIGNSNQPQHF. Here the CDR3 DNA reads TGTGCCAGCAGCCAAGACTTGATAGGCAATTCCAATCAGCCCCAGCATTTT.

This clonotype has more than one count but fewer than ten. V is TRBV7-2 and J is TRBJ2-7; 9 nucleotides align to TRBD1. From germline, CDR1 is SGHTA and CDR2 FQGNSA. Trimming cost V 5 bases and J 6 bases; bases outside gene matches: 8. The CDR3 contains 14 residues. CDR3 DNA sequence: TGTGCCAGCAGCCCCGGGACAGGGTCCCGCGAGCAGTACTTC. Translating it yields CASSPGTGSREQYF.

By frequency in the sample, this clonotype is medium-sized. The chain is built from TRBV13 and TRBJ2-1, with D possibly being TRBD1 (5 bases). Trimming took 5 bases from V and 2 from J, leaving 16 bases between them. The V gene's germline CDR1 is PRHDT and CDR2 FYEKMQ (reference sequence). The CDR3 is made up of 16 amino acids. The CDR3 spells CASSLQGGMAYNEQFF. CDR3 nucleotides: TGTGCCAGCAGCCTTCAGGGTGGTATGGCCTACAATGAGCAGTTCTTC. Variable domain in full (rest from reference TRBV13 and TRBJ2-1): AAGVIQSPRHLIKEKRETATLKCYPIPRHDTVYWYQQGPGQDPQFLISFYEKMQSDKGSIPDRFSAQQFSDYHSELNMSSLELGDSALYFCASSLQGGMAYNEQFFGPGTRLTVL.

This clonotype was seen repeatedly, ten times or more. This chain uses TRBV6-2 or TRBV6-3 with TRBJ1-1; D gene unclear. Germline V CDR1 and CDR2: MNHEY, SVGEGT. The CDR3 consists of 14 residues. V shed 0 bases and J shed 1 base, with 6 bases lying between them. The CDR3 protein is CASSYSSENTEAFF. The CDR3 bases are TGTGCCAGCAGTTACTCGTCAGAGAACACTGAAGCTTTCTTT.

The table lists this clonotype with a few counts. The chain is built from TRBV5-1 and TRBJ2-7; 9 bases line up with TRBD1. Germline CDR1 SGHRS, CDR2 YFSETQ. Trimming removed 3 bases from V and 5 bases from J; junction bases left unmatched: 6. This CDR3 comprises 14 residues. The CDR3 DNA follows: TGCGCCAGCAGCTGGGGACAGGGCCTGAACGAGCAGTACTTC. Translating it yields CASSWGQGLNEQYF.

This clonotype is termed medium-sized. The chain uses TRBV7-6 and TRBJ2-1; possibly TRBD1 for D (5 bases). The V gene's germline CDR1 is SGHVS and CDR2 FNYEAQ. The CDR3 totals 13 residues. Trimming removed 5 bases from V and 1 base from J, with 6 bases in between. The CDR3 bases are TGTGCCAGCAGCCAGGGTTCCTACAATGAGCAGTTCTTC. Encoded protein: CASSQGSYNEQFF.

This clonotype appeared many times. V gene TRBV6-1 combines with J gene TRBJ2-7; either TRBD1 or TRBD2 may fit D (5 bases each). Germline CDR1 and CDR2: MNHNS and SASEGT. V was cut by 6 bases and J by 0 bases, with 15 bases left in between. The CDR3 loop spans 15 amino acids. The chain's CDR3 is CASRDGTANSYEQYF. CDR3 in DNA: TGTGCCAGCAGGGACGGGACGGCGAACTCCTACGAGCAGTACTTC.

The chain is built from TRBV12-3 or TRBV12-4 and TRBJ2-1, with 7 nucleotides matching TRBD1. V shed 4 bases, J shed 3 bases, and the junction held 3 bases outside the gene matches. The CDR3 consists of 14 residues. The CDR3 nucleotides are TGTGCCAGCAGTTCGACAGGGATCTACAATGAGCAGTTCTTC. This codes for CASSSTGIYNEQFF.

The rearrangement uses TRBV5-5 and TRBJ2-1; D perhaps matches TRBD1 (6 bases). The germline CDR1 and CDR2 sequences are SGHKS and YYEKEE (reference sequence). Trimming removed 2 bases from V and 3 bases from J, with 9 bases in between. The CDR3 is 14 residues long. CDR3 region: CASSFWDIYNEQFF. CDR3 nucleotides: TGTGCCAGCAGCTTTTGGGACATCTACAATGAGCAGTTCTTC.

The table lists this clonotype with many counts. The CDR3 protein is CASSEWGLGTRVYNSPLHF. Here the CDR3 DNA reads TGTGCCAGCAGTGAGTGGGGATTGGGGACGAGAGTGTATAATTCACCCCTCCACTTT. This chain connects TRBV6-1 to TRBJ1-6; possibly TRBD1 for D (5 bases). CDR1 and CDR2 (germline): MNHNS, SASEGT. The CDR3 has 19 amino acids. V lost 3 bases and J 4 bases, leaving 22 bases between the germline ends.